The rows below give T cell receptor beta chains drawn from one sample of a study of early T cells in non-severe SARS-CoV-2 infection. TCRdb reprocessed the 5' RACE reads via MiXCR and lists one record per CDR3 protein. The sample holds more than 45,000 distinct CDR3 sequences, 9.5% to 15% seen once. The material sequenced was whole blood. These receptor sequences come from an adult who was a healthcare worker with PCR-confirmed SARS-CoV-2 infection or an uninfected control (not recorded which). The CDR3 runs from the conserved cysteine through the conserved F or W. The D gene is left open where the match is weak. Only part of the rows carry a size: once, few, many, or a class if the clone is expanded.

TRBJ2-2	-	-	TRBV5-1	CASSLNQNTGELFF	TGCGCCAGCAGCTTGAACCAGAACACCGGGGAGCTGTTTTTT
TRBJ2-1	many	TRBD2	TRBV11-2	CASSLGASGSDEQFF	TGTGCCAGCAGCTTAGGGGCTAGCGGGAGCGATGAGCAGTTCTTC
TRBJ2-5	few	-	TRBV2	CASSVGGAQETQYF	TGTGCCAGCAGTGTTGGGGGGGCCCAAGAGACCCAGTACTTC
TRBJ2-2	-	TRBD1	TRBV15	CATSGGTGDTGELFF	TGTGCCACCAGCGGGGGGACAGGGGACACCGGGGAGCTGTTTTTT
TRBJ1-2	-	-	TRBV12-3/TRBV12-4	CASSRTDYGYTF	TGTGCCAGCAGCCGGACGGACTATGGCTACACCTTC
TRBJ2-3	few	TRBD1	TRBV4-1	CASSPRTGGEGPDTQYF	TGCGCCAGCAGCCCCCGGACAGGGGGCGAGGGCCCAGATACGCAGTATTTT
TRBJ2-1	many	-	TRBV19	CASSTALGGGDYNEQFF	TGTGCCAGTAGTACCGCCCTGGGGGGGGGCGACTACAATGAGCAGTTCTTC
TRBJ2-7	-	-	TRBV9	CASSTRKGGGEVDYEQYF	TGTGCCAGCAGCACCCGTAAGGGAGGGGGCGAGGTCGACTACGAGCAGTACTTC
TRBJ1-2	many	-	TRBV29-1	CSVEDRGTPSYGYTF	TGCAGCGTTGAAGATAGAGGGACCCCCTCCTATGGCTACACCTTC
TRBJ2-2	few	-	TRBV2	CASRPQLGYAGELFF	TGTGCCAGCAGGCCCCAGCTCGGGTACGCCGGGGAGCTGTTTTTT
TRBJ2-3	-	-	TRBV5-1	CASSRLATTDTQYF	TGCGCCAGCAGCCGGCTGGCCACCACAGATACGCAGTATTTT
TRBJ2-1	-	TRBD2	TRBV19	CASSVQTSGSSYNEQFF	TGTGCCAGTAGTGTCCAGACTAGCGGGAGCTCCTACAATGAGCAGTTCTTC
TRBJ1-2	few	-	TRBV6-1	CASSEGLYGYTF	TGTGCCAGCAGTGAAGGCCTATATGGCTACACCTTC
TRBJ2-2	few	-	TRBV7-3	CASNPGGELFF	TGTGCCAGCAACCCCGGCGGGGAGCTGTTTTTT
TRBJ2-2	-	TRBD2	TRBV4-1	CASSQVPGGNTGELFF	TGCGCCAGCAGCCAAGTTCCGGGGGGGAACACCGGGGAGCTGTTTTTT
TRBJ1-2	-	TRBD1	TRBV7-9	CASSKDRGARYTF	TGTGCCAGCAGCAAAGACAGGGGCGCCCGCTACACCTTC
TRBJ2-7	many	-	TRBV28	CASSFSGSDHEQYF	TGTGCCAGCAGTTTTTCAGGGTCCGACCACGAGCAGTACTTC
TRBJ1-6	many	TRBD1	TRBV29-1	CSAGTANSPLHF	TGCAGCGCCGGGACAGCAAATTCACCCCTCCACTTT
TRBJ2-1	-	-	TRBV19	CASSQPPGIYNEQFF	TGTGCCAGTAGTCAGCCCCCTGGTATCTACAATGAGCAGTTCTTC
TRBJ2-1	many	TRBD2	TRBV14	CASSPLAGGPNEQFF	TGTGCCAGCAGCCCATTAGCGGGAGGCCCCAATGAGCAGTTCTTC
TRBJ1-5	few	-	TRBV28	CASSLGKGQPQHF	TGTGCCAGCAGTTTGGGCAAAGGCCAGCCCCAGCATTTT
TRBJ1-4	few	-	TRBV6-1	CASSPGPGWDEKLFF	TGTGCCAGCAGCCCCGGGCCAGGGTGGGATGAAAAACTGTTTTTT
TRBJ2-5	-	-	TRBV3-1	CASSQTQTQETQYF	TGTGCCAGCAGCCAAACCCAGACCCAAGAGACCCAGTACTTC
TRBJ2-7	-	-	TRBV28	CASGTSYEQYF	TGTGCCAGCGGGACCTCCTACGAGCAGTACTTC
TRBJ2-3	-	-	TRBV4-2	CASSPSGREPGTDTQYF	TGTGCCAGCAGCCCATCGGGACGGGAGCCTGGCACAGATACGCAGTATTTT
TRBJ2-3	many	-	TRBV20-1	CSAIIGRSVQDTQYF	TGCAGTGCCATTATTGGACGCTCAGTACAGGATACGCAGTATTTT
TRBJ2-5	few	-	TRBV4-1	CASSHVGGETQYF	TGCGCCAGCAGCCACGTGGGAGGAGAGACCCAGTACTTC
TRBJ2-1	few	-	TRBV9	CASSARPTSYNEQFF	TGTGCCAGCAGCGCGCGACCTACCAGCTACAATGAGCAGTTCTTC
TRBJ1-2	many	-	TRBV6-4	CASSDGDHRGYTF	TGTGCCAGCAGTGACGGGGACCACCGCGGCTACACCTTC
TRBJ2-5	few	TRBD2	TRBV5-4	CASSFRGGNQETQYF	TGTGCCAGCAGCTTTCGCGGGGGGAACCAAGAGACCCAGTACTTC
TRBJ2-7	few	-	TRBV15	CATSRDRGNEQYF	TGTGCCACCAGCAGAGATAGGGGAAACGAGCAGTACTTC
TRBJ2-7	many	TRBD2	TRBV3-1	CASSPGTSLSEQYF	TGTGCCAGCAGCCCTGGGACTAGCTTGAGCGAGCAGTACTTC